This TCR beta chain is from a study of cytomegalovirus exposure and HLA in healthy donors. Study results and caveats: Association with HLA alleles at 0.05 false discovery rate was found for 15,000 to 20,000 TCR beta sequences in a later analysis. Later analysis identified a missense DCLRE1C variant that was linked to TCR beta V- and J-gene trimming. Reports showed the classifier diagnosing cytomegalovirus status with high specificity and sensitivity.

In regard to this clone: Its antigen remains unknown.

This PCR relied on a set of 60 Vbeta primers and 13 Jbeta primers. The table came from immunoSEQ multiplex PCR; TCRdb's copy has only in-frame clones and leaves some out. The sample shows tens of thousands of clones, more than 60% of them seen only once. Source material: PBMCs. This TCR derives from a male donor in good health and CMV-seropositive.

The CDR3 DNA follows: TGTGCCAGCAGCTTAACGGGGACTAGCGGGGTTGAGCAGTTCTTC. This gives the protein CASSLTGTSGVEQFF. V is TRBV7-3 and J is TRBJ2-1, with 13 bases that match TRBD2. Per germline, CDR1 SGHTA and CDR2 FQGTGA. J lost 9 bases, V lost 0 bases, and 2 bases had no gene match. CDR3 length equals 15 residues.